Sequencing of this TCR beta chain was carried out in a study of shared clonotypes between healthy human individuals. V dropped 5 bases and J dropped 2 bases, with 15 bases sitting between them. The CDR3 is 15 amino acids. Germline V CDR1 and CDR2: SGHAT, FQNNGV. Clones were sequenced by immunoSEQ multiplex PCR, and TCRdb holds only the in-frame ones, with some missing. This sample has over a million clones, with 65% to 80% found just once. The chain uses TRBV11-2 and TRBJ1-1; a weak D match, TRBD1 (6 bases). The sample consisted of memory CD4+ T cells sorted from blood. The subset is: CD45RA-negative fraction. The sequence was collected from a man aged 18 to 29 in good health. The CDR3 region is CASSPLRGFNTEAFF. The DNA of the CDR3 is TGTGCCAGCAGCCCCTTGAGGGGGTTTAACACTGAAGCTTTCTTT.